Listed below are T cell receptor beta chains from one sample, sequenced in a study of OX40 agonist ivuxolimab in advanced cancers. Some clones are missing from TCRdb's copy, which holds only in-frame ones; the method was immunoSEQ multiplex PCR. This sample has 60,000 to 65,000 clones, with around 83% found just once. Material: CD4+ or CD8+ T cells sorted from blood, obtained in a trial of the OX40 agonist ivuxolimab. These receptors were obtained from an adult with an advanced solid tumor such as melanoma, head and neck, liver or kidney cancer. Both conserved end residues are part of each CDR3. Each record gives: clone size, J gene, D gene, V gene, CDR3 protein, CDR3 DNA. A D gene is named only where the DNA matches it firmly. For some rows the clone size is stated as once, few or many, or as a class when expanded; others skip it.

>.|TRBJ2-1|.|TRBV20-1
CSARVGTEQFF
TGCAGTGCTAGAGTCGGGACAGAGCAGTTCTTC
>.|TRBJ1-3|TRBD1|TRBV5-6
CASSFPTGKDTIYF
TGTGCCAGCAGCTTCCCGACAGGGAAGGACACCATATATTTT
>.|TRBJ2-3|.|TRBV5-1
CASSFSGKNTDTQYF
TGCGCCAGCAGCTTCTCCGGGAAAAACACAGATACGCAGTATTTT
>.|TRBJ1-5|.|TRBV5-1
CASSDSQLGGPQHF
TGCGCCAGCAGTGACAGCCAACTGGGGGGGCCCCAGCATTTT
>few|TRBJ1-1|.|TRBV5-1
CASSFMENTEAFF
TGCGCCAGCAGCTTTATGGAGAACACTGAAGCTTTCTTT
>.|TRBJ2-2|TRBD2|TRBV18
CASSPSGLAGSTGELFF
TGTGCCAGCTCACCTTCCGGACTAGCGGGAAGCACCGGGGAGCTGTTTTTT
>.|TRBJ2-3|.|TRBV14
CASSQGRVVTDTQYF
TGTGCCAGCAGCCAAGGCAGGGTTGTAACAGATACGCAGTATTTT
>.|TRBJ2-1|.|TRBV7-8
CASSLVPISSYNEQFF
TGTGCCAGCAGCTTAGTGCCCATCAGCTCCTACAATGAGCAGTTCTTC
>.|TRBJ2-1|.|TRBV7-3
CASSLDLGYYNEQFF
TGTGCCAGCAGCTTAGATCTTGGGTACTACAATGAGCAGTTCTTC
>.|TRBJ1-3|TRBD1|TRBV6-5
CASSQTGGSGNTIYF
TGTGCCAGCAGTCAGACAGGGGGATCTGGAAACACCATATATTTT
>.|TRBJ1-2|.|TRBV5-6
CASSLSPGYGYTF
TGTGCCAGCAGCTTATCCCCAGGCTATGGCTACACCTTC
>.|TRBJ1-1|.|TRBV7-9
CASSSSSGKREIRTEAFF
TGTGCCAGCAGCTCCTCCTCAGGGAAGAGAGAGATTAGGACTGAAGCTTTCTTT
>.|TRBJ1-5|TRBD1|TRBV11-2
CASSQTGVVTQPQHF
TGTGCCAGCAGCCAGACAGGGGTGGTGACGCAGCCCCAGCATTTT
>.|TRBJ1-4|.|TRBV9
CASSVRVGGKLFF
TGTGCCAGCAGCGTGCGGGTGGGAGGAAAACTGTTTTTT
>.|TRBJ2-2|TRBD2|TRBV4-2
CASSPPGLAGRGELFF
TGTGCCAGCAGCCCTCCTGGACTAGCGGGGAGGGGGGAGCTGTTTTTT
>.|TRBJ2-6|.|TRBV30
CAWSKGSGANVLTF
TGTGCCTGGAGTAAAGGCTCTGGGGCCAACGTCCTGACTTTC
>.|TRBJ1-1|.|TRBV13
CASSSPKDPAAEAFF
TGTGCCAGCAGCTCCCCGAAAGATCCCGCGGCTGAAGCTTTCTTT
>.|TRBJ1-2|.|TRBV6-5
CASRQTANYGYTF
TGTGCCAGCAGGCAAACAGCGAACTATGGCTACACCTTC
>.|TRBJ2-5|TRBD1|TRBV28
CASSRSTGGMETQYF
TGTGCCAGCAGCCGTTCCACAGGGGGCATGGAGACCCAGTACTTC
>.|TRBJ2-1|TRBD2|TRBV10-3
CAISLLAGVPYNEQFF
TGTGCCATCAGTTTACTAGCGGGAGTTCCCTACAATGAGCAGTTCTTC
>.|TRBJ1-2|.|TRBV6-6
CASRPDRTTYGYTF
TGTGCCAGCAGACCGGACAGAACCACCTATGGCTACACCTTC
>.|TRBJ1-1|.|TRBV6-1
CASTDQGNTEAFF
TGTGCCAGCACTGATCAGGGAAACACTGAAGCTTTCTTT
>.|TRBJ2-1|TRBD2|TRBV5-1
CASSLVRGGLAATNEQFF
TGCGCCAGCAGCTTGGTCCGGGGTGGACTAGCCGCAACCAATGAGCAGTTCTTC
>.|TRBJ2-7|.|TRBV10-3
CAISASSGEQYF
TGTGCCATCAGTGCCTCCTCGGGAGAGCAGTACTTC
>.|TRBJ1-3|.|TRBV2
CASKLRNTIYF
TGTGCCAGCAAGCTTAGAAACACCATATATTTT
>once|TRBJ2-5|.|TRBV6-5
CASSHRETQYF
TGTGCCAGCAGTCATCGGGAGACCCAGTACTTC
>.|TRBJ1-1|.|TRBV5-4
CASSQISVRMGNTEAFF
TGTGCCAGCAGCCAAATTTCAGTAAGGATGGGGAACACTGAAGCTTTCTTT
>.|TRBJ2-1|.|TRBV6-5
CASGEAPGQFF
TGTGCCAGCGGTGAGGCGCCCGGGCAGTTCTTC
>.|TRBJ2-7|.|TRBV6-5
CAAEKGGGQSEQYF
TGTGCCGCGGAGAAGGGGGGCGGTCAAAGCGAGCAGTACTTC
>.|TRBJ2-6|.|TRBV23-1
CASSQSRGPSGANVLTF
TGCGCCAGCAGTCAATCACGAGGACCCTCTGGGGCCAACGTCCTGACTTTC
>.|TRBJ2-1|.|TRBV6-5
CASSFSLVQGNEQFF
TGTGCCAGCAGTTTCAGCCTAGTTCAGGGCAATGAGCAGTTCTTC
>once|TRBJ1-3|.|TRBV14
CASRGAGNTIYF
TGTGCCAGCCGGGGGGCCGGAAACACCATATATTTT
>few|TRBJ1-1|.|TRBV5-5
CASSLYPGADTEAFF
TGTGCCAGCAGCTTGTATCCGGGGGCGGACACTGAAGCTTTCTTT
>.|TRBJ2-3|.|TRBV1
CTSSPQGSERGSTDTQYF
TGCACCAGCAGCCCCCAGGGTTCAGAGCGGGGGTCCACAGATACGCAGTATTTT
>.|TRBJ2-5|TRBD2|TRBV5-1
CASYDSGALAGRPQETQYF
TGCGCCAGTTACGATTCGGGGGCGCTAGCGGGACGCCCCCAAGAGACCCAGTACTTC
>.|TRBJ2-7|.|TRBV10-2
CAIYDPRVSYEQYF
TGCGCCATTTACGATCCTCGGGTCTCCTACGAGCAGTACTTC
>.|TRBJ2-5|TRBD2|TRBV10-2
CASSESRLAGPQETQYF
TGCGCCAGCAGTGAGTCGCGACTAGCGGGGCCACAAGAGACCCAGTACTTC
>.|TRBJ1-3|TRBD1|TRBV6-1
CASIQGPNSGNTIYF
TGTGCCAGCATACAGGGGCCGAACTCTGGAAACACCATATATTTT
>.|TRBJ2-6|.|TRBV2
CASSERDSGANVLTF
TGTGCCAGCAGTGAACGGGACTCTGGGGCCAACGTCCTGACTTTC
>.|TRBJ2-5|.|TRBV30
CAWSRHTQETQYF
TGTGCCTGGAGTAGGCACACCCAAGAGACCCAGTACTTC
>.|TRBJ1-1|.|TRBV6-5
CASSYAGYTEAFF
TGTGCCAGCAGTTACGCGGGGTACACTGAAGCTTTCTTT
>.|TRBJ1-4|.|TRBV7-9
CASSFYLTLGGEKLFF
TGTGCCAGCAGTTTTTACCTGACCCTGGGCGGTGAAAAACTGTTTTTT
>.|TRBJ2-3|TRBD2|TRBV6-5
CASSGLDSTDTQYF
TGTGCCAGCAGTGGACTAGATAGCACAGATACGCAGTATTTT
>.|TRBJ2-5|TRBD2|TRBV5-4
CASSPIRGASGSRETQYF
TGTGCCAGCAGCCCTATCCGAGGGGCTAGCGGGAGTCGGGAGACCCAGTACTTC
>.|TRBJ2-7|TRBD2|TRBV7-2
CASSLFAGGNSYEQYF
TGTGCCAGCAGCTTATTTGCGGGGGGCAACTCCTACGAGCAGTACTTC
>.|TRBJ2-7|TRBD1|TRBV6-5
CASSYGTGGQYEQYF
TGTGCCAGCAGTTACGGGACAGGGGGCCAGTACGAGCAGTACTTC
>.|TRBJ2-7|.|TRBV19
CASSIDGGPSNEQYF
TGTGCCAGTAGTATAGACGGAGGGCCATCGAACGAGCAGTACTTC
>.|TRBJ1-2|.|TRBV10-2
CASRDSGQNYGYTF
TGCGCCAGCAGGGACTCCGGGCAGAACTATGGCTACACCTTC
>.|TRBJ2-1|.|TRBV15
CATSAFGPFSYNEQFF
TGTGCCACCAGCGCCTTCGGCCCTTTCTCCTACAATGAGCAGTTCTTC
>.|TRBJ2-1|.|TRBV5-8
CASNSDRYNEQFF
TGTGCCAGCAACTCAGACAGGTACAATGAGCAGTTCTTC
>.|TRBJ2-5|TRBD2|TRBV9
CASSARAGEETQYF
TGTGCCAGCAGCGCACGAGCGGGGGAAGAGACCCAGTACTTC
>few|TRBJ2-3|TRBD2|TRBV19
CASSRDYPGGADTQYF
TGTGCCAGTAGTAGGGACTACCCGGGGGGTGCAGATACGCAGTATTTT
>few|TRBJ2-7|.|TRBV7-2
CASTQSQGVWSYEQYF
TGTGCCAGCACCCAATCCCAGGGTGTCTGGTCCTACGAGCAGTACTTC
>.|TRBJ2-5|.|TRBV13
CASSLAGTFQETQYF
TGTGCCAGCAGCTTGGCGGGGACCTTCCAAGAGACCCAGTACTTC
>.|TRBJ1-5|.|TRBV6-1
CASSESLGRSPQHF
TGTGCCAGCAGTGAGTCTTTGGGGAGATCGCCCCAGCATTTT